This T cell receptor beta chain comes out of a study of blood T cell repertoires in COVID-19. At the level of the study: Acute and convalescent COVID-19 samples came from the United States, Italy and Spain. Sources were T cells, B-cell-depleted T cells, or PBMCs; the material itself was cDNA or gDNA.

Authors' data handling: Cell counts per sample came from amplifying reference gene primers. TCRdb keeps only in-frame clones here, not all; method: immunoSEQ multiplex PCR. Clone size and the V and J calls come from that table; the DNA yielded D and trimming. The sample includes 200,000 to 250,000 clones, approximately 82% of them seen just once. In its sample, this clone was seen a few times. Trimming removed 0 bases at V and 1 base at J, with 14 bases between. The CDR3 runs to 16 residues. The germline CDR1 and CDR2 sequences are SGDLS and YYNGEE. Sequencing was carried out using peripheral blood. The source is a woman in her 70s with active or convalescent COVID-19. This chain joins TRBV9 and TRBJ2-7, with no clear D. CDR3 sequence: CASSVAGLTSSYEQYF. DNA of the CDR3: TGTGCCAGCAGCGTAGCTGGGCTGACGTCTTCCTACGAGCAGTACTTC.